This TCR beta chain was recorded in a study of T cell responses to AZD1222 COVID-19 vaccine (dated by TCRdb to the early 2020s). As for the study more broadly: AZD1222 recipients given second doses at about 4 weeks or at about 12 weeks were pooled, since spike-specific TCR depth and breadth were not found to differ between the two schedules. Trial participants were enrolled by age into subgroups of 18-55, 56-69 and 70-plus years, and 148, 28 and 57 TCR-sequenced participants, respectively, were included in these subgroups. TCR sequencing was performed for roughly 250 trial participants, of whom roughly 200 were given two doses of AZD1222 and around 25 were given two doses of MenACWY control vaccine.

The junction shows trimming of 0 bases on V and 0 bases on J, plus 2 bases between the germline ends. The germline V gene gives CDR1 as SGHTA and CDR2 as FQGTGA. The CDR3 measures 13 amino acids from cysteine to phenylalanine. The sequence is cut down to CDR3 DNA, 39 bases in frame from base 1. Explained via the paper, the time point label denotes: baseline before first vaccination. Vaccinee samples were obtained from the UK trials COV001 and COV002, which included a single-blind randomized controlled phase 2/3 trial of AZD1222 (ChAdOx1 nCoV-19) in healthy adults. For TCRbeta chain sequencing, PBMC samples were collected from trial participants at day 0 and at day 28 after the second dose. Notes on this clone: Its antigen target is currently unknown. No much larger clone exists at a distance of one base, and base qualities are not known.

The CDR3 regions of human TCRbeta chains were analyzed by immunosequencing. The paper's data handling went like this. Repertoire TCRs were checked for matches against a reference library of SARS-CoV-2-specific TCRs that had been generated using the MIRA antigen-specificity platform. Breadth meant the fraction of unique TCRs that were SARS-CoV-2-associated, whereas depth meant the fraction of total T cells that were SARS-CoV-2-associated. Using the MIRA data, every spike-specific TCR was mapped to the spike region that the TCR reacted to and assigned to either a CD4 or a CD8 class. Log10-transformed breadth and depth values were compared by one-way ANOVA with Sidak's multiple comparisons tests. Held by TCRdb, this immuneACCESS table contains in-frame sequences only and omits some clones. Under half of the omission traces to an unresolved V gene where checked; the cause of the rest is unknown. V and J calls and clone size come straight from that table; D and trimming were deduced from the DNA. For this sample there are some 120,000 clones; around 90% appear just once. Jointly, the top ten make up over 1.2% of the sample.

Findings and caveats that apply to the study as a whole: Because no day 14 peak-response samples were available, the repertoires could be characterized only after the peak T cell response. After two AZD1222 doses, both the breadth and the depth of spike-specific TCRs were significantly higher than at day 0 and than in MenACWY recipients. Reportedly, almost half of the unique spike-specific TCRs recognized epitopes lying outside the regions that are mutated in the B.1.351 and B.1.1.7 variants. In the small 56-69-year group, the increase in depth fell short of significance, most likely because of low power. Vaccine-associated CD4 TCRs spanned the whole spike protein, with dominant responses in regions 160-218 and 743-854. Conclusions about previously exposed vaccinees are limited because only five to seven AZD1222 recipients were SARS-CoV-2 seropositive at baseline. Participants were mostly white British and included more females than males, and it was suggested by the authors that clonal diversity may have been underestimated.

The receptor comes from an adult in good health. The V gene is TRBV7-3 and the J gene is TRBJ1-1; the D gene is unclear. Sequencing was performed on peripheral blood, taken on day 0 of AZD1222 vaccination. The CDR3 region: CASSLTLNTEAFF. The nucleotide sequence is given as TGTGCCAGCAGCTTAACCCTGAACACTGAAGCTTTCTTT. When the CDR3 is completed using the reference TRBV7-3 and TRBJ1-1 genes on either side, the full variable domain is GAGVSQTPSNKVTEKGKYVELRCDPISGHTALYWYRQSLGQGPEFLIYFQGTGAADDSGLPNDRFFAVRPEGSVSTLKIQRTERGDSAVYLCASSLTLNTEAFFGQGTRLTVV.